This passage covers 18 T cell receptor beta chains from one sample sequenced in a study of T cell responses to AZD1222 COVID-19 vaccine. Clones were read by immunoSEQ multiplex PCR, and TCRdb kept only the in-frame ones, dropping some. The sample has roughly 65,000 clones; approximately 80% are singletons. Here the sequenced sample was peripheral blood, taken on day 0 of AZD1222 vaccination. These receptors were taken from an adult in good health.

The chain uses TRBV4-1 and TRBJ2-3; TRBD1 aligns across 10 bases. The CDR3 runs 16 residues. Per the germline V gene, CDR1 is MGHRA and CDR2 is YSYEKL. V was pared by 0 bases and J by 6 bases, with 6 bases of the junction left unmatched. The CDR3 bases are TGCGCCAGCAGCCAAGAGGGACAGGGGCGAGGGGATACGCAGTATTTT. Translated, it gives CASSQEGQGRGDTQYF.

The CDR3 region is CASSPSWGANYEQYF. As DNA, the CDR3 is TGCGCCAGCAGCCCATCATGGGGGGCTAACTACGAGCAGTACTTC. V gene TRBV4-3 combines with J gene TRBJ2-7; D may match TRBD1 or TRBD2 (6 bases each). This CDR3 is 15 amino acids long. CDR1 and CDR2 (germline): LGHNA, YSLEER. V lost 4 bases and J 3 bases, leaving 16 bases between the germline ends.

The V call is TRBV19, the J call TRBJ1-6; 7 nucleotides agree with TRBD1. The CDR3 has 16 residues. Germline lookup yields CDR1 LNHDA and CDR2 SQIVND (reference sequence). The V gene end was trimmed by 5 bases and the J gene end by 9 bases; junction bases not matched to a gene: 13. The chain's CDR3 is CASSLDRVGLGSPLHF. The CDR3 nucleotides read TGTGCCAGTAGTCTCGACAGGGTGGGGTTGGGTTCACCCCTCCACTTT.

CDR3 in DNA: TGCGCCAGCAGCCCGACCCTGACTAGCGGCCAAGAGACCCAGTACTTC. This gives the protein CASSPTLTSGQETQYF. The rearrangement links TRBV4-1 to TRBJ2-5; 9 bases align to TRBD2. V lost 4 bases, J lost 1 base, and 7 bases stayed unmatched. The CDR3 totals 16 residues. Germline CDR1 reads MGHRA; CDR2 reads YSYEKL.

The chain links TRBV9 to TRBJ1-3, with D hard to call. V was clipped by 3 bases and J by 0 bases, with 1 base between them. From germline, CDR1 is SGDLS and CDR2 YYNGEE. CDR3 length: 12 amino acids. This CDR3 is CASSGSGNTIYF. CDR3 DNA: TGTGCCAGCAGCGGCTCTGGAAACACCATATATTTT. Full variable domain (missing parts from reference TRBV9 and TRBJ1-3): DSGVTQTPKHLITATGQRVTLRCSPRSGDLSVYWYQQSLDQGLQFLIQYYNGEERAKGNILERFSAQQFPDLHSELNLSSLELGDSALYFCASSGSGNTIYFGEGSWLTVV.

The J gene is TRBJ1-4, the V gene TRBV7-9; weak D call: TRBD1 (5 bases). Trimming pared 5 bases from V and 8 bases from J, leaving 18 bases between. Germline V CDR1 and CDR2: SEHNR, FQNEAQ (reference sequence). The CDR3 extends over 15 amino acids. The CDR3 DNA is TGTGCCAGCAGCCCGGGGACGAGTGGGGCGGAAAAACTGTTTTTT. It codes for CASSPGTSGAEKLFF.

The chain couples TRBV25-1 to TRBJ2-3, with D possibly TRBD2 on 7 matching bases. The length of the CDR3 is 16 residues. The V gene's germline CDR1 is MGHDK and CDR2 SYGVNS. V shed 6 bases and J shed 3 bases, with 19 bases lying between them. The CDR3 DNA follows: TGTGCCAGCAGGATCTCCCAGGGGAGGGGTACAGATACGCAGTATTTT. Translated, it gives CASRISQGRGTDTQYF.

The V and J genes are TRBV3-1 (or the pseudogene TRBV3-2) and TRBJ1-3; 7 bases match TRBD1. Looked up from germline, CDR1 is LGHDT and CDR2 is YNNKEL (reference sequence). V lost 5 bases to trimming and J lost 0 bases; unmatched junction nucleotides: 7. The CDR3 is 16 amino acids. CDR3 nucleotides: TGTGCCAGCAGCGGACACAGGGGAAGCTCTGGAAACACCATATATTTT. Its protein is CASSGHRGSSGNTIYF.

The chain is built from TRBV27 and TRBJ2-1; no firm D call. V lost 5 bases to trimming and J lost 5 bases, with 4 bases between them. CDR1 is MNHEY, CDR2 SMNVEV, per germline (reference sequence). This CDR3 is built from 11 residues. Here the CDR3 DNA reads TGTGCCAGCAGTGTAAACAATGAGCAGTTCTTC. This sequence encodes CASSVNNEQFF.

This clone occurred a few times. The chain joins TRBV30 to TRBJ1-5, with TRBD1 matching 7 bases. V was clipped by 1 base and J by 3 bases; unmatched bases: 3. The CDR3 runs to 14 residues. CDR1 GTSNPN and CDR2 SVGIG come from the germline V gene (reference sequence). CDR3 DNA sequence: TGTGCCTGGAGTGGACAGGGAAACAATCAGCCCCAGCATTTT. Amino acids: CAWSGQGNNQPQHF.

This chain uses TRBV9 with TRBJ2-1, with 8 positions matching TRBD2. This CDR3 contains 16 residues. The V gene end was trimmed by 1 base and the J gene end by 8 bases; junction bases not matched to a gene: 11. Germline CDR1 is SGDLS and CDR2 is YYNGEE. Here the CDR3 reads CASSVQAGDPAHEQFF. For the CDR3, the DNA is TGTGCCAGCAGCGTACAAGCGGGGGACCCAGCCCATGAGCAGTTCTTC. Full variable domain (remainder filled in from reference TRBV9 and TRBJ2-1): DSGVTQTPKHLITATGQRVTLRCSPRSGDLSVYWYQQSLDQGLQFLIQYYNGEERAKGNILERFSAQQFPDLHSELNLSSLELGDSALYFCASSVQAGDPAHEQFFGPGTRLTVL.

Written as DNA, the CDR3 is TGTGCCAGCAGCCCCAGGGGCGTCTATGGCTACACCTTC. It specifies CASSPRGVYGYTF. V usage is TRBV19 and J usage is TRBJ1-2; a possible D gene is TRBD1 (6 bases). The ends were cut back, 9 bases at V and 4 bases at J, with 15 bases in the middle. The germline V gene has CDR1 LNHDA and CDR2 SQIVND (reference sequence). There are 13 residues in the CDR3.

This clone was seen a handful of times. The chain has TRBV5-1 and TRBJ1-4; D is unclear. The CDR3 covers 15 residues. The ends were cut back, 6 bases at V and 3 bases at J, with 15 bases in the middle. Germline V gene sequence: CDR1 SGHRS, CDR2 YFSETQ. The CDR3 DNA is TGCGCCAGCACCCCTAACACGGGTGCTAATGAAAAACTGTTTTTT. Amino acid sequence: CASTPNTGANEKLFF.

The V call is TRBV5-1, the J call TRBJ1-5, with TRBD1 identical over 8 bases. In germline, CDR1 is SGHRS, CDR2 YFSETQ. V was clipped by 4 bases and J by 3 bases; unmatched bases: 6. CDR3 length: 15 residues. CDR3 nucleotide sequence: TGCGCCAGCAGCCCTGGACAGGGAAACAATCAGCCCCAGCATTTT. Protein: CASSPGQGNNQPQHF.

The chain has TRBV5-6 and TRBJ1-2; D may be TRBD1 (6 bases). With 3 bases removed from V and 4 bases from J, the gap between germline ends came to 10 bases. The CDR3 is 13 residues long. Germline CDR1 SGHDT, CDR2 YYEEEE. CDR3 DNA: TGTGCCAGCAGCTCGACAGGCCCCTATGGCTACACCTTC. It specifies CASSSTGPYGYTF.

The V call is TRBV30, the J call TRBJ2-5, with 10 bases lining up with TRBD2. Germline CDR1 and CDR2: GTSNPN and SVGIG (reference sequence). Trimming cost V 6 bases and J 0 bases; bases outside gene matches: 7. This CDR3 is built from 15 residues. The CDR3 region is CACSPGLADQETQYF. CDR3 nucleotide sequence: TGTGCCTGTTCTCCAGGACTAGCGGACCAAGAGACCCAGTACTTC.

V and J are TRBV7-9 and TRBJ2-7, with 11 bases matching TRBD1. V gave up 4 bases and J gave up 2 bases; unmatched junction bases: 7. The CDR3 loop spans 16 amino acids. Looked up from germline, CDR1 is SEHNR and CDR2 is FQNEAQ (reference sequence). CDR3 sequence: CASSWGTGGATYEQYF. The DNA of the CDR3 is TGTGCCAGCAGCTGGGGGACAGGGGGTGCGACCTACGAGCAGTACTTC.

This chain uses TRBV27 with TRBJ2-5, with 12 bases that match TRBD2. V was clipped by 5 bases and J by 5 bases; unmatched bases: 15. The CDR3 spans 18 residues. Germline loops: CDR1 MNHEY, CDR2 SMNVEV (reference sequence). The CDR3 sequence is CASSVSSGGAFSYETQYF. The CDR3, as DNA: TGTGCCAGCAGTGTTTCTAGCGGGGGGGCGTTTAGTTATGAGACCCAGTACTTC.